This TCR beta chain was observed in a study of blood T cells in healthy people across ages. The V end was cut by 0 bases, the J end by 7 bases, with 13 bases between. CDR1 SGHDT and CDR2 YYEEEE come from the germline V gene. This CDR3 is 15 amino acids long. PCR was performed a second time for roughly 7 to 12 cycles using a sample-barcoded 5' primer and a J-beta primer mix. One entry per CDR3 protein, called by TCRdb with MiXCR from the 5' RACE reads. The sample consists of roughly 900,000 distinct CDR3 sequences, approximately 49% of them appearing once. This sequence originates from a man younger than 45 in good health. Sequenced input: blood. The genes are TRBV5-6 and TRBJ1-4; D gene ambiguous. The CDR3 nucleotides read TGTGCCAGCAGCTTGGTGGCGGGGAACGGTGAAAAACTGTTTTTT. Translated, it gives CASSLVAGNGEKLFF.